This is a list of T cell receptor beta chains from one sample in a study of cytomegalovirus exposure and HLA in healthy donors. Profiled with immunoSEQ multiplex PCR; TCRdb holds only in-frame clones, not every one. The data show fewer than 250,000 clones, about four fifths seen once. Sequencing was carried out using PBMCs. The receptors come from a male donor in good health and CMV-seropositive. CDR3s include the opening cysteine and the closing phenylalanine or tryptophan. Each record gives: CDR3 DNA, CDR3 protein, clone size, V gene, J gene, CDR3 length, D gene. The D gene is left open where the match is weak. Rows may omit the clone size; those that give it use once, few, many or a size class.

DNA: TGTGCCAGCAGACGAAACAGGCTTGTACTAGCGGGGGGTTCCTACAATGAGCAGTTCTTC
CDR3: CASRRNRLVLAGGSYNEQFF
size: NA
V: TRBV2
J: TRBJ2-1
length: 20
D: TRBD2

DNA: TGTGCCAGCAAGGGCGGGAGGGCCATTCTTGAGCAGTTCTTC
CDR3: CASKGGRAILEQFF
size: NA
V: TRBV2
J: TRBJ2-1
length: 14
D: TRBD2

DNA: TGTGCCAGCAGCTTAGAGCGATTCAACTATGGCTACACCTTC
CDR3: CASSLERFNYGYTF
size: NA
V: TRBV7-2
J: TRBJ1-2
length: 14
D: NA

DNA: TGTGCCAGCATACTCTGGACAGGGGGCGATGGCTACACCTTC
CDR3: CASILWTGGDGYTF
size: NA
V: TRBV2
J: TRBJ1-2
length: 14
D: TRBD1

DNA: TGTGCCAGCAGCTCAGCGGTTGAAGCTTTCTTT
CDR3: CASSSAVEAFF
size: NA
V: TRBV11-2
J: TRBJ1-1
length: 11
D: NA

DNA: TGTGCCAGCAGCTCGACTAGCGGAACAATGGGACTCCGCACAGATACGCAGTATTTT
CDR3: CASSSTSGTMGLRTDTQYF
size: NA
V: TRBV5-6
J: TRBJ2-3
length: 19
D: TRBD2

DNA: TGTGCCATCAGCCTAAGTGGGGGGACTGGGGCCAACGTCCTGACTTTC
CDR3: CAISLSGGTGANVLTF
size: NA
V: TRBV10-3
J: TRBJ2-6
length: 16
D: NA

DNA: TGTGCCAGCTTCCCGAAATTGACAGGGCTTGGAGCTAATGAAAAACTGTTTTTT
CDR3: CASFPKLTGLGANEKLFF
size: NA
V: TRBV18
J: TRBJ1-4
length: 18
D: TRBD1

DNA: TGTGCCACCAGCCCTCGGACTGAAAATGAAAAACTGTTTTTT
CDR3: CATSPRTENEKLFF
size: NA
V: TRBV15
J: TRBJ1-4
length: 14
D: NA

DNA: TGTGCCAGCAGCTTGGGCGGGAGGGGCTACAATGAGCAGTTCTTC
CDR3: CASSLGGRGYNEQFF
size: NA
V: TRBV7-3
J: TRBJ2-1
length: 15
D: TRBD2

DNA: TGTGCCAGCAGCCAGGGACTAGCGGGAGCCTACGAGCAGTACTTC
CDR3: CASSQGLAGAYEQYF
size: few
V: TRBV4-2
J: TRBJ2-7
length: 15
D: TRBD2

DNA: TGTGCCAGCAGCCTCGGGGGGGAGAACACTGAAGCTTTCTTT
CDR3: CASSLGGENTEAFF
size: NA
V: TRBV11-3
J: TRBJ1-1
length: 14
D: NA

DNA: TGTGCCAGCAGCTTAGTCCCTAGCGGGCCCGGGGAGCTGTTTTTT
CDR3: CASSLVPSGPGELFF
size: NA
V: TRBV7-2
J: TRBJ2-2
length: 15
D: TRBD2

DNA: TGCGCCAGCACTGCCTCGGGGGCCTACAATGAGCAGTTCTTC
CDR3: CASTASGAYNEQFF
size: once
V: TRBV5-1
J: TRBJ2-1
length: 14
D: NA

DNA: TGCGCCAGCAGCCAATCCACGGACCAAGAGACCCAGTACTTC
CDR3: CASSQSTDQETQYF
size: NA
V: TRBV4-3
J: TRBJ2-5
length: 14
D: NA

DNA: TGTGCCTGGAACAGGGATAGCAATCAGCCCCAGCATTTT
CDR3: CAWNRDSNQPQHF
size: NA
V: TRBV30
J: TRBJ1-5
length: 13
D: NA

DNA: TGTGCCAGCAGTGTACAGGGAAGCTCCTATAATTCACCCCTCCACTTT
CDR3: CASSVQGSSYNSPLHF
size: once
V: TRBV28
J: TRBJ1-6
length: 16
D: NA

DNA: TGCGCCAGCAGCCTAGGACAGGGGGCCTATGGCTACACCTTC
CDR3: CASSLGQGAYGYTF
size: few
V: TRBV5-1
J: TRBJ1-2
length: 14
D: TRBD1

DNA: TGTGCCAGCTCACCAACGGACAGGGGCTACGAGCAGTACTTC
CDR3: CASSPTDRGYEQYF
size: NA
V: TRBV18
J: TRBJ2-7
length: 14
D: TRBD1

DNA: TGTGCCAGCAGTTACTCGTCCCCCGGTCAGCCCCAGCATTTT
CDR3: CASSYSSPGQPQHF
size: NA
V: TRBV6-6
J: TRBJ1-5
length: 14
D: NA

DNA: TGTGCCAGCAGTGAATCTGCAACTAATGAAAAACTGTTTTTT
CDR3: CASSESATNEKLFF
size: few
V: TRBV25-1
J: TRBJ1-4
length: 14
D: NA

DNA: TGTGCCAGCAACCAAGACAGGGAATCACCCCTCCACTTT
CDR3: CASNQDRESPLHF
size: NA
V: TRBV5-4
J: TRBJ1-6
length: 13
D: TRBD1

DNA: TGTGCCAGCAGGTACGCTAGCGACGAGCAGTACTTC
CDR3: CASRYASDEQYF
size: NA
V: TRBV7-2
J: TRBJ2-7
length: 12
D: NA

DNA: TGTGCCAGCAGTACCCACAGGGGGCTAACGACGGACACCGGGGAGCTGTTTTTT
CDR3: CASSTHRGLTTDTGELFF
size: NA
V: TRBV27
J: TRBJ2-2
length: 18
D: TRBD1

DNA: TGTGCCAGCAGCCCGAGCGACGGGAACACTGAAGCTTTCTTT
CDR3: CASSPSDGNTEAFF
size: NA
V: TRBV5-4
J: TRBJ1-1
length: 14
D: NA

DNA: TGTGCCAGTTGGGGCGGGAACTGGGAGACCCAGTACTTC
CDR3: CASWGGNWETQYF
size: NA
V: TRBV19
J: TRBJ2-5
length: 13
D: NA

DNA: TGTGCCACCAGCAGTAGAGACAGGACTAGCAATCAGCCCCAGCATTTT
CDR3: CATSSRDRTSNQPQHF
size: NA
V: TRBV15
J: TRBJ1-5
length: 16
D: NA